These 14 T cell receptor beta chains were sequenced from one sample in a study of T cells in Graves' hyperthyroidism and ophthalmopathy. Amplified TCR beta CDR3 regions derived from RNA transcripts. HTBI primers were employed in a first-round RT-PCR of the TCR CDR3. TCRdb re-called the multiplex PCR reads with MiXCR, one entry per CDR3 protein. The table shows more than 350,000 distinct CDR3 sequences, with approximately 14% occurring only once. The sequencing input was blood. These receptors were obtained from a woman aged 60-70 years with Graves' ophthalmopathy.

The chain employs TRBV29-1 and TRBJ1-2; TRBD1 matches 7 bases. The ends lost 3 bases at V and 6 bases at J; junction bases unmatched: 7. Per the germline V gene, CDR1 is SQVTM and CDR2 is ANQGSEA. The CDR3 has 13 residues. The CDR3 DNA follows: TGCAGCGTTGATCCACAGGGGAACAATGGCTACACCTTC. Translating it yields CSVDPQGNNGYTF.

The sample holds many counts of this clonotype. V usage is TRBV19 and J usage is TRBJ1-5, with TRBD1 matching 7 bases. This CDR3 region has 14 residues. The germline V gene has CDR1 LNHDA and CDR2 SQIVND (reference sequence). V lost 5 bases to trimming and J lost 4 bases; unmatched junction nucleotides: 5. This CDR3 is CASSPTGPNQPQHF. The CDR3 nucleotides are TGTGCCAGTAGTCCGACAGGGCCGAATCAGCCCCAGCATTTT.

This clonotype was seen ten or more times. The CDR3, as DNA: TGTGCCAGCAGAAGAGGCAGGGGGAACTATGGCTACACCTTC. Protein: CASRRGRGNYGYTF. This sequence joins TRBV12-3 or TRBV12-4 and TRBJ1-2, with TRBD1 identical over 7 bases. The CDR3 has 14 residues. V was pared by 6 bases and J by 2 bases, with 6 bases of the junction left unmatched.

This clonotype has ten or more counts. The chain links TRBV7-2 to TRBJ2-7; the D is unclear. Per germline, CDR1 SGHTA and CDR2 FQGNSA. The CDR3 has 11 residues. V was shortened by 5 bases and J by 2 bases, with 4 bases between the two germline ends. The CDR3 sequence is CASSAAYEQYF. Written as DNA, the CDR3 is TGTGCCAGCAGCGCCGCCTACGAGCAGTACTTC.

This sequence joins TRBV5-6 and TRBJ2-3; 9 bases align to TRBD1. The trim removed 0 bases at V and 6 bases at J, leaving 11 bases unmatched. This CDR3 contains 17 residues. The germline V gene encodes CDR1 SGHDT and CDR2 YYEEEE. The CDR3 here is CASSLGLGQGNRDTQYF. For the CDR3, the DNA is TGTGCCAGCAGCTTGGGTTTAGGACAGGGGAACAGGGATACGCAGTATTTT. Full variable domain (rest looked up from reference TRBV5-6 and TRBJ2-3): DAGVTQSPTHLIKTRGQQVTLRCSPKSGHDTVSWYQQALGQGPQFIFQYYEEEERQRGNFPDRFSGHQFPNYSSELNVNALLLGDSALYLCASSLGLGQGNRDTQYFGPGTRLTVL.

Of note for this clonotype: In this CDR3 the conserved last residue, phenylalanine or tryptophan, is missing, so a read error is likely. The rearrangement uses TRBV12-3 or TRBV12-4 and TRBJ1-6; D not certain. The CDR3 covers 16 residues. Between the trimmed V and J ends, which lost 1 base and 2 bases, there was a span of 9 bases. The CDR3 bases are TGTGCCAGCAGTTTAGGCCTGTGGGCCTATAATTCACCCCTCCACCTT. Its protein is CASSLGLWAYNSPLHL.

The chain employs TRBV20-1 and TRBJ2-6; TRBD1 aligns across 10 bases. Germline assignment: CDR1 DFQATT and CDR2 SNEGSKA (reference sequence). V trimming: 2 bases; J trimming: 2 bases; junction bases outside the gene matches: 3. This CDR3 region has 16 residues. CDR3 nucleotide sequence: TGCAGTGCTAGATCTGGACAGGGGGCTGGGGCCAACGTCCTGACTTTC. Protein sequence: CSARSGQGAGANVLTF.

This chain uses TRBV7-2 with TRBJ1-2; D is unclear. Germline V lookup: CDR1 SGHTA, CDR2 FQGNSA. V was shortened by 5 bases and J by 4 bases, with 20 bases between the two germline ends. This CDR3 has 16 residues. CDR3: CASSPEGMRVGYGYTF. CDR3 bases: TGTGCCAGCAGCCCTGAGGGTATGAGAGTTGGCTATGGCTACACCTTC.

The table lists this clonotype with many counts. J is TRBJ1-1 and V is TRBV6-1; D uncertain. V was clipped by 6 bases and J by 5 bases, with 13 bases between them. The CDR3 covers 13 residues. The V gene's germline CDR1 is MNHNS and CDR2 SASEGT. The CDR3 bases are TGTGCCAGCAGCCTACTCGCTGGAACTGAAGCTTTCTTT. This encodes CASSLLAGTEAFF.

To note about this clonotype: Just one base apart from a much larger clone, this may be a read error. The V and J genes are TRBV20-1 and TRBJ2-3, with D perhaps matching TRBD2 (6 bases). CDR3 length: 18 residues. Germline V gene lookup returns CDR1 DFQATT and CDR2 SNEGSKA (reference sequence). The chain's CDR3 is CSAREYRQGSTSTDAQYF. The CDR3 DNA sequence: TGCAGTGCTAGAGAGTATAGGCAAGGGAGCACTAGCACAGATGCGCAGTATTTT.

At least ten counts were recorded for this clonotype. The V call is TRBV20-1, the J call TRBJ2-1; 14 positions agree with TRBD2. After removal of 6 bases from V and 8 bases from J, the junction contained 9 bases not matched to a gene. The CDR3 contains 15 residues. The germline V gene encodes CDR1 DFQATT and CDR2 SNEGSKA (reference sequence). The CDR3 DNA reads TGCAGTGCACCCACCGGGACTAGCGGGAGCGATGAGCAGTTCTTC. Translation: CSAPTGTSGSDEQFF.

This clonotype has a count of ten or more. The chain joins TRBV18 to TRBJ1-1, with D possibly being TRBD1 (5 bases). The V and J ends lost 4 bases and 1 base respectively, with 13 bases between them. CDR1 and CDR2 (germline): KGHSH, LQKENI. This CDR3 is built from 15 residues. DNA of the CDR3: TGTGCCAGCTCACGCAGGGTCCAGGGGAACACTGAAGCTTTCTTT. This encodes CASSRRVQGNTEAFF.

This clonotype was recorded many times. V is TRBV5-1 and J is TRBJ1-2; 9 nucleotides agree with TRBD1. J lost 8 bases, V lost 4 bases, and 9 bases had no gene match. Germline values: CDR1 SGHRS, CDR2 YFSETQ. This CDR3 contains 14 residues. The CDR3 DNA sequence: TGCGCCAGCAGCACCGGGACAGGGCCCGGGGGCTACACCTTC. It specifies CASSTGTGPGGYTF.

The V call is TRBV14, the J call TRBJ1-1; D gene ambiguous. CDR1 and CDR2 from the germline V gene are SGHDN and FVKESK. The CDR3 has 16 residues. V was shortened by 1 base and J by 4 bases, with 16 bases between the two germline ends. CDR3 bases: TGTGCCAGCAGCCAAGGGAAATACGACCTTCCCACTGAAGCTTTCTTT. Translation: CASSQGKYDLPTEAFF. The complete variable domain, with remaining parts taken from reference TRBV14 and TRBJ1-1, reads EAGVTQFPSHSVIEKGQTVTLRCDPISGHDNLYWYRRVMGKEIKFLLHFVKESKQDESGMPNNRFLAERTGGTYSTLKVQPAELEDSGVYFCASSQGKYDLPTEAFFGQGTRLTVV.